The TCR beta chain under discussion was sequenced for a study of blood T cell repertoires in COVID-19. Study as a whole: Researchers got acute and convalescent COVID-19 samples from the United States, Italy and Spain.

The J segment lost 3 bases and the V segment lost 5 bases, leaving 8 bases of the junction unmatched. The CDR3 runs to 15 residues. Germline values: CDR1 SGHVS, CDR2 FNYEAQ. This clone was picked up one time. Original processing methods: Estimated nucleated cell counts came from reference gene primer amplification. Using immunoSEQ multiplex PCR, the repertoire was profiled, and TCRdb retains in-frame clones only, with some absent. D and trimming were read from the DNA, whereas the V and J calls and clone size are those reported in that table. The sample has about 240,000 clones, around 87% seen once. J is TRBJ2-7 and V is TRBV7-6, with 9 bases matching TRBD1. Sequencing input: peripheral blood. This clonotype was sampled from a woman aged 30 to 39 who had recovered from COVID-19. In DNA form, the CDR3 reads TGTGCCAGCAGCCCATCGGGACAGGGATTCTACGAGCAGTACTTC. Amino acid sequence: CASSPSGQGFYEQYF.